These 23 T cell receptor beta chains originate from one sample sequenced in a study of tumor-infiltrating lymphocytes in localized non-small cell lung cancer. Generated by immunoSEQ multiplex PCR, the TCRdb table keeps only in-frame clones and is missing some. The data show 9,000 to 15,000 clones, about 72% seen once. Sample: uninvolved lung tissue not adjacent to the tumor. The origin of the receptors is a human donor with non-small cell lung cancer.

V is TRBV7-9 and J is TRBJ2-1, with a weak D call TRBD2 (6 bases). From germline, CDR1 is SEHNR and CDR2 FQNEAQ (reference sequence). CDR3 length: 12 residues. Trimming removed 5 bases from V and 9 bases from J, with 11 bases in between. The DNA for the CDR3 is TGTGCCAGCAGCCAGGAGCGGGCTGAGCAGTTCTTC. Translated: CASSQERAEQFF.

In this sample, this clone is medium-sized (0.01 to 0.1%). J is TRBJ1-6 and V is TRBV6-5; TRBD1 is a possible D gene (5 bases). This CDR3 comprises 13 residues. Germline values: CDR1 MNHEY, CDR2 SVGAGI. The V end was cut by 6 bases, the J end by 9 bases, with 12 bases between. CDR3 amino acids: CASSPDRVSPLHF. CDR3 bases: TGTGCCAGCAGCCCTGACAGAGTTTCACCCCTCCACTTT.

V is TRBV7-2 and J is TRBJ2-7, with no clear D. The germline V and J ends were trimmed by 1 base and 7 bases, with 8 bases remaining between them. The CDR3 consists of 12 residues. Germline assignment: CDR1 SGHTA and CDR2 FQGNSA. The CDR3 bases are TGTGCCAGCAGCTTAGGTCTCAGAGAGCAGTACTTC. It yields the protein CASSLGLREQYF.

J is TRBJ1-2 and V is TRBV27; D remains unclear. Per the germline V gene, CDR1 is MNHEY and CDR2 is SMNVEV (reference sequence). This CDR3 is 13 amino acids long. Trimming stripped 2 bases from V and 3 bases from J, with 7 bases between. The CDR3 loop reads CASSLGEDYGYTF. CDR3 sequence (DNA): TGTGCCAGCAGTTTAGGGGAAGACTATGGCTACACCTTC.

The V call is TRBV7-2, the J call TRBJ1-5; the match to TRBD1 covers 8 bases. The CDR3 loop spans 17 amino acids. CDR1 is SGHTA and CDR2 is FQGNSA in the germline V gene. V was pared by 5 bases and J by 0 bases, with 9 bases of the junction left unmatched. The CDR3 DNA follows: TGTGCCAGCAGCCGAGGACAGGGTTCCTATAGCAATCAGCCCCAGCATTTT. It codes for CASSRGQGSYSNQPQHF.

The genes are TRBV5-1 and TRBJ2-7; perhaps TRBD1 as D (6 bases). Germline V gene data show CDR1 as SGHRS and CDR2 as YFSETQ. V lost 0 bases and J 0 bases, leaving 13 bases between the germline ends. CDR3 length equals 16 residues. CDR3: CASSLDGGPSSYEQYF. The DNA for the CDR3 is TGCGCCAGCAGCTTGGATGGGGGCCCGAGCTCCTACGAGCAGTACTTC.

The rearrangement uses TRBV4-3 and TRBJ2-1, with 7 bases aligning to TRBD1. With V trimmed by 4 bases and J by 8 bases, 11 bases remained unmatched. Germline CDR1 LGHNA, CDR2 YSLEER. The CDR3 totals 15 residues. The CDR3 DNA follows: TGCGCCAGCAGCCGAAGCTGGACAGGTGGGGATGAGCAGTTCTTC. It codes for CASSRSWTGGDEQFF.

V usage is TRBV5-1 and J usage is TRBJ2-3; 10 bases align to TRBD1. The CDR3 is 17 amino acids. V lost 4 bases, J lost 1 base, and 9 bases stayed unmatched. Germline values: CDR1 SGHRS, CDR2 YFSETQ. The CDR3 region has the DNA TGCGCCAGCAGCCCAGGCCGGGACAGGGGTGGCACAGATACGCAGTATTTT. This codes for CASSPGRDRGGTDTQYF.

The chain links TRBV7-6 to TRBJ2-3, with TRBD2 matching over 14 bases. The CDR3 has 16 residues. V dropped 5 bases and J dropped 5; count of bases not matched to a gene: 6. CDR1 is SGHVS and CDR2 is FNYEAQ in the germline V gene. This CDR3 reads CASSTRTSGGLDTQYF. DNA of the CDR3: TGTGCCAGCAGCACGAGGACTAGCGGGGGGTTAGATACGCAGTATTTT.

The V and J genes are TRBV4-3 and TRBJ1-1; 7 bases are shared with TRBD1. V was clipped by 0 bases and J by 6 bases; unmatched bases: 7. The CDR3 totals 15 residues. The germline V gene has CDR1 LGHNA and CDR2 YSLEER. The CDR3 is CASSQELGGSAEAFF. CDR3 nucleotides: TGCGCCAGCAGCCAAGAACTAGGGGGCAGCGCTGAAGCTTTCTTT.

The rearrangement uses TRBV6-6 and TRBJ1-2; 11 positions agree with TRBD1. Trimming removed 5 bases from V and 6 bases from J; junction bases left unmatched: 8. CDR3 length: 15 residues. Per the germline V gene, CDR1 is MNHNY and CDR2 is SVGAGI (reference sequence). The CDR3 coding sequence is TGTGCCAGCAGTGAGCTGGGACAGGGGGTGCATGGCTACACCTTC. Protein: CASSELGQGVHGYTF.

The chain recombines TRBV10-3 with TRBJ1-1; D unclear. The CDR3 is 13 residues long. Germline V CDR1 and CDR2: ENHRY, SYGVKD. V was pared by 4 bases and J by 1 base, with 7 bases between. The CDR3: CAISGRENTEAFF. DNA of the CDR3: TGTGCCATCAGTGGTAGGGAGAACACTGAAGCTTTCTTT.

The chain uses TRBV4-3 and TRBJ2-5, with D possibly being TRBD2 (5 bases). Germline V gives CDR1 LGHNA, CDR2 YSLEER. Trimming took 0 bases from V and 5 from J, leaving 16 bases between them. CDR3 length equals 16 residues. This chain's CDR3 is CASSQDPMRVWETQYF. The CDR3 DNA follows: TGCGCCAGCAGCCAAGATCCGATGAGGGTTTGGGAGACCCAGTACTTC.

The chain uses TRBV11-2 and TRBJ1-2; the D gene is possibly TRBD1 (6 bases). Germline V gene lookup returns CDR1 SGHAT and CDR2 FQNNGV. Trimming took off 5 bases at V and 4 bases at J, with 17 bases between the two ends. The CDR3 has 15 residues. CDR3 protein: CASSTRTANIYGYTF. CDR3 in DNA: TGTGCCAGCAGCACAAGGACAGCCAATATCTATGGCTACACCTTC.

This chain uses TRBV9 with TRBJ1-1; D is unclear. From germline, CDR1 is SGDLS and CDR2 YYNGEE. The CDR3 extends over 13 amino acids. V lost 4 bases to trimming and J lost 0 bases, with 7 bases between them. The CDR3 is CASSTSLNTEAFF. The CDR3 nucleotides read TGTGCCAGCAGCACGAGTCTGAACACTGAAGCTTTCTTT.

This clone was seen only a few times. The chain links TRBV27 to TRBJ1-5, with 9 bases lining up with TRBD1. Losses at the gene ends were 0 bases for V and 5 bases for J; bases not matched to a gene: 2. The CDR3 is 15 residues long. Germline loops: CDR1 MNHEY, CDR2 SMNVEV (reference sequence). CDR3 protein: CASSLSGQGYQPQHF. Here the CDR3 DNA reads TGTGCCAGCAGTTTATCGGGACAGGGATATCAGCCCCAGCATTTT.

This chain joins TRBV9 and TRBJ2-1; perhaps TRBD2 as D (5 bases). The CDR3 loop spans 15 amino acids. Germline loops: CDR1 SGDLS, CDR2 YYNGEE. The V and J ends lost 3 bases and 0 bases respectively, with 10 bases between them. CDR3: CASSAGLSSYNEQFF. DNA for the CDR3: TGTGCCAGCAGCGCTGGACTGAGCTCCTACAATGAGCAGTTCTTC.

The chain carries TRBV7-9 and TRBJ2-6, with D uncertain. V lost 0 bases to trimming and J lost 4 bases, with 13 bases between them. Germline-derived CDR1 and CDR2 are SEHNR and FQNEAQ (reference sequence). This CDR3 region has 17 residues. CDR3 protein: CASSLARTGSGANVLTF. The CDR3, as DNA: TGTGCCAGCAGCTTAGCGAGGACCGGGTCAGGGGCCAACGTCCTGACTTTC.

By proportion, this clone is medium-sized. The V gene is TRBV7-6, the J gene TRBJ2-2; 9 nucleotides agree with TRBD1. Per the germline V gene, CDR1 is SGHVS and CDR2 is FNYEAQ. V shed 0 bases, J shed 6 bases, and the junction held 5 bases outside the gene matches. CDR3 length equals 16 residues. CDR3 in amino acids: CASSLAETGGAGELFF. The CDR3, as DNA: TGTGCCAGCAGCTTAGCAGAGACAGGGGGAGCCGGGGAGCTGTTTTTT.

The V gene is TRBV20-1, the J gene TRBJ2-1, with unresolved D. The V gene lost 6 bases and the J gene lost 6 bases, with 6 bases spanning the gap. Per the germline V gene, CDR1 is DFQATT and CDR2 is SNEGSKA (reference sequence). CDR3 length: 10 residues. This chain's CDR3 is CSAPINEQFF. CDR3 DNA sequence: TGCAGTGCCCCCATCAATGAGCAGTTCTTC.

By sample fraction, this clone is medium-sized. This chain links TRBV5-1 with TRBJ2-3; 12 nucleotides agree with TRBD2. The CDR3 sequence is 17 residues long. Germline CDR1 reads SGHRS; CDR2 reads YFSETQ. The V and J ends lost 0 bases and 6 bases, in that order; junction bases with no gene match: 8. Here the CDR3 DNA reads TGCGCCAGCAGCTTGGAACTAGCGGGGGGAGGGTTGGATACGCAGTATTTT. Residues: CASSLELAGGGLDTQYF.

The chain combines TRBV18 with TRBJ1-1; 12 positions agree with TRBD1. The CDR3 is 17 amino acids. V trimming: 2 bases; J trimming: 1 base; junction bases outside the gene matches: 5. Germline-derived CDR1 and CDR2 are KGHSH and LQKENI. The DNA for the CDR3 is TGTGCCAGCTCACCAGGGACAGGGGGCATACGGAACACTGAAGCTTTCTTT. Its protein is CASSPGTGGIRNTEAFF.

V and J are TRBV28 and TRBJ2-5; D may be TRBD1 (7 bases). The germline V gene has CDR1 MDHEN and CDR2 SYDVKM. CDR3 length: 17 residues. Trimming stripped 4 bases from V and 2 bases from J, with 20 bases between. CDR3 DNA: TGTGCCAGCAGTTCCGCTCGACAGGGAGGTAGGCAAGAGACCCAGTACTTC. Amino acids: CASSSARQGGRQETQYF. Supplemented by reference TRBV28 and TRBJ2-5, the full variable domain reads DVKVTQSSRYLVKRTGEKVFLECVQDMDHENMFWYRQDPGLGLRLIYFSYDVKMKEKGDIPEGYSVSREKKERFSLILESASTNQTSMYLCASSSARQGGRQETQYFGPGTRLLVL.